The present T cell receptor beta chain was sequenced within a study of T cells in Graves' hyperthyroidism and ophthalmopathy. Study results and limitations: Among clonotypes expanded in thyroid above 0.001, most were also found in blood.

Germline V gene data show CDR1 as MNHNS and CDR2 as SASEGT. The CDR3 extends over 11 amino acids. V was pared by 5 bases and J by 14 bases, with 15 bases between. It was RNA transcripts that yielded the amplified TCR beta CDR3 regions. A first-round RT-PCR of the TCR CDR3 used the HTBI primer set. TCRdb called the multiplex PCR reads again in MiXCR, with one record for every CDR3 protein. The data show some 50,000 distinct CDR3 sequences, with around 48% seen just once and about 9.8% held by the top ten. This clonotype was counted at least ten times. Its antigen is still unknown. V usage is TRBV6-1 and J usage is TRBJ1-1; perhaps TRBD1 as D (5 bases). Sequenced material: blood. This TCR was sampled from a woman in her fifties or sixties with Graves' ophthalmopathy. The CDR3 spells CASSFDRQIFF. The CDR3 DNA sequence: TGTGCCAGCAGTTTCGACAGACAGATCTTCTTT.